This T cell receptor beta chain was sequenced in a study of blood T cells in healthy people across ages. As for the study in general: In model experiments, template switching was able to capture about one barcoded beta molecule for every two T cells that were present. Study-level findings and limits: Greater diversity and more naive CD4+ cells were seen in long-lived donors than in aged donors.

On this clonotype: Its specificity is not known.

This CDR3 contains 15 residues. Germline CDR1 is DFQATT and CDR2 is SNEGSKA (reference sequence). Trimming cost V 6 bases and J 10 bases; bases outside gene matches: 17. PCR was performed a second time for roughly 7 to 11 cycles using a sample-barcoded 5' primer and a J-beta primer mix. One entry per CDR3 protein, called by TCRdb with MiXCR from the 5' RACE reads. The repertoire holds 920,000 or so distinct CDR3 sequences, with 45% as singletons. The chain combines TRBV20-1 with TRBJ1-4; TRBD1 matches 7 bases. The material sequenced was blood. The clonotype comes from a woman aged 60-70 years in good health. The CDR3 protein is CSAKQPGTANGKLFF. The CDR3 DNA reads as TGCAGTGCAAAGCAGCCCGGGACAGCTAACGGAAAACTGTTTTTT.